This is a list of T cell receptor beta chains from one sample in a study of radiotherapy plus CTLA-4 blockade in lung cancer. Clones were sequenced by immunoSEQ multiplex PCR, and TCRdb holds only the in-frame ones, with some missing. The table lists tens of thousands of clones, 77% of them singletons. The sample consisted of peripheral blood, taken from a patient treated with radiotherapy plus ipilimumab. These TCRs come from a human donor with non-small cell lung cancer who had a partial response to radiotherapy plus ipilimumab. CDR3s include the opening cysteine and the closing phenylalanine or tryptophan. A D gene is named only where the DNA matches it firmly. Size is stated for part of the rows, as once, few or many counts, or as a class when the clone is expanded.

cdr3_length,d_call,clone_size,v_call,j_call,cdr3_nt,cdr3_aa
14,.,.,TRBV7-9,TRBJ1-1,TGTGCCAGCAGCTTGAGACAGTCGAACACTGAAGCTTTCTTT,CASSLRQSNTEAFF
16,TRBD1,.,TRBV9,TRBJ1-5,TGTGCCAGCAGCGCTGCCATGGGGACAGGGATTGGGTCCCAGCATTTT,CASSAAMGTGIGSQHF
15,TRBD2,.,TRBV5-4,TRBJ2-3,TGTGCCAGCAGCTCGCGGGGTAGCGGGGCAGATACGCAGTATTTT,CASSSRGSGADTQYF
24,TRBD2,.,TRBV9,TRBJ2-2,TGTGCCAGCAGCGTAGAGAGTAGCACGCTAGCGGGGGGCCTAACGGGACTGAACACCGGGGAGCTGTTTTTT,CASSVESSTLAGGLTGLNTGELFF
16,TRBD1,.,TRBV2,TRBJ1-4,TGTGCCAGCCGGGACAGGGCTGGGGGGATAAGAGAAAAACTGTTTTTT,CASRDRAGGIREKLFF
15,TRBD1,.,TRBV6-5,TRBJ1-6,TGTGCCAGCAGTTACTCGACAGGGGTTTATTCACCCCTCCACTTT,CASSYSTGVYSPLHF
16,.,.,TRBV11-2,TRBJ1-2,TGTGCCAGCAGCGCCTCTGGACACCCCGGTGGCTATGGCTACACCTTC,CASSASGHPGGYGYTF
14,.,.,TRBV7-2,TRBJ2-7,TGTGCCAGCAGCTTTTCAGGGTTTGCCTACGAGCAGTACTTC,CASSFSGFAYEQYF
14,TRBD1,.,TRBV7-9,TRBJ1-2,TGTGCCAGCAGCTTAGGTGGGACAGGGTATGGCTACACCTTC,CASSLGGTGYGYTF
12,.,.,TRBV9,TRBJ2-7,TGTGCCAGCAGCGTAGGCGGGGACGAGCAGTACTTC,CASSVGGDEQYF
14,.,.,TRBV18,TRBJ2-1,TGTGCCAGCTCCCTTGACAGCTCCTACAATGAGCAGTTCTTC,CASSLDSSYNEQFF
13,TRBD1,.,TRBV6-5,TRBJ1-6,TGTGCCATTAGCTGGGGACAGAATTCACCCCTCCACTTT,CAISWGQNSPLHF
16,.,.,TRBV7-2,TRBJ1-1,TGTGCCAGCAGCTTAGCGTGGGGGGTAGCGAACACTGAAGCTTTCTTT,CASSLAWGVANTEAFF
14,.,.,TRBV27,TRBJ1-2,TGTGCCAGCAGTTTTTCCAGGGATCATTATGGCTACACCTTC,CASSFSRDHYGYTF
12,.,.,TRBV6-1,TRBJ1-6,TGTGCCAGCAGTGACCTCGGTTCACCCCTCCACTTT,CASSDLGSPLHF
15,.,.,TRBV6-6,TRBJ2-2,TGTGCCAGCAGTTACACCGCTACGAACACCGGGGAGCTGTTTTTT,CASSYTATNTGELFF
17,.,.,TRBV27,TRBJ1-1,TGTGCCAGCACCTGGGGGGTTTGGACCGACCAGAACACTGAAGCTTTCTTT,CASTWGVWTDQNTEAFF
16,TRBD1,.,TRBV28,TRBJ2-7,TGTGCCAGCAGGGGCAGGGGGCCAGGTGGCGAGGACGAGCAGTACTTC,CASRGRGPGGEDEQYF
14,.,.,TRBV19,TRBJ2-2,TGTGCCAGTAGTATAGAACAGGGAACCGGGGAGCTGTTTTTT,CASSIEQGTGELFF
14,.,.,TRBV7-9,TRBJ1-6,TGTGCCAGCAGCTTATACTCCTATAATTCACCCCTCCACTTT,CASSLYSYNSPLHF
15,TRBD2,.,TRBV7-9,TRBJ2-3,TGTGCCAGCAGCTTAATAGCGGGGAGGGGAGATACGCAGTATTTT,CASSLIAGRGDTQYF
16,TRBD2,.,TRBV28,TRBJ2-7,TGTGCCAGCAGTGTCCTAGCGGGTCTTAGCTCCTACGAGCAGTACTTC,CASSVLAGLSSYEQYF
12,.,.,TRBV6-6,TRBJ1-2,TGTGCCAGCAGTTACTACAGGGATGGCTACACCTTC,CASSYYRDGYTF
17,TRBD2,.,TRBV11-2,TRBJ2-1,TGTGCCAGCAGCTTAGATGGGAGGCGGGGGGACTACAATGAGCAGTTCTTC,CASSLDGRRGDYNEQFF
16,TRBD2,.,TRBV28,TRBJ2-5,TGTGCCAGTTCAGGACCGATAGCGGGGGGACTGGAGACCCAGTACTTC,CASSGPIAGGLETQYF
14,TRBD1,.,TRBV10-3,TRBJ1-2,TGTGCCATCAGCCCCGGACAGGGAGACTATGGCTACACCTTC,CAISPGQGDYGYTF
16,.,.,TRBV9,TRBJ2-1,TGTGCCAGCAGCGTGGGCGGGGGCGCCGCCTACAATGAGCAGTTCTTC,CASSVGGGAAYNEQFF
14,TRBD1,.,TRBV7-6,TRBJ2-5,TGTGCCAGCAGCTTAGTCCAGGGGGCGCAGGAGCAGTACTTC,CASSLVQGAQEQYF
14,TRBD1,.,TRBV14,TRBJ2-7,TGTGCCAGCAGCCAAGTCGACAGGGCCAACGAGCAGTACTTC,CASSQVDRANEQYF
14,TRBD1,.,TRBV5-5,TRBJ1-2,TGTGCCAGCAGCAATACAGGGGGCTTGGGTGGCTACACCTTC,CASSNTGGLGGYTF
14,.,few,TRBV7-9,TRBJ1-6,TGTGCCAGCAGCTTATCCACGACAAATTCACCCCTCCACTTT,CASSLSTTNSPLHF
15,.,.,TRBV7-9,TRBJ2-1,TGTGCCAGCACCCCTCAGGCTGGTATCTCACGTGAGCAGTTCTTC,CASTPQAGISREQFF
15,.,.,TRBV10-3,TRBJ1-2,TGTGCCATCAGTTCGCCGGGAGCCTCAGGGTATGGCTACACCTTC,CAISSPGASGYGYTF
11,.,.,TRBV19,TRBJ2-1,TGTGCCAGCGGTCGGGTAGATGAGCAGTTCTTC,CASGRVDEQFF
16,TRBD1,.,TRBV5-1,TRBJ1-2,TGCGCCAGCAGCCGAGGTGCGACAGGGGGCGGCTATGGCTACACCTTC,CASSRGATGGGYGYTF
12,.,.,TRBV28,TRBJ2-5,TGTGCCAGCACCTCAGACCAAGAGACCCAGTACTTC,CASTSDQETQYF
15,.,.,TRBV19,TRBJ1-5,TGTGCCAGTAGTGGGGGGGTACGGGTTGGTCAGCCCCAGCATTTT,CASSGGVRVGQPQHF
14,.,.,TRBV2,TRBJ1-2,TGTGCCAGTCTCCATTTAGACAGGCTCTATGGCTACACCTTC,CASLHLDRLYGYTF
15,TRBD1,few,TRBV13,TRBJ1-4,TGTGCCAGCAGCCCCTGGACAGGGAGAAATGAAAGACTGTTTTTT,CASSPWTGRNERLFF
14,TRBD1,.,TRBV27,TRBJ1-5,TGTGCCAGCAGTTCCGGACAGGAGTGGCAGCCCCAGCATTTT,CASSSGQEWQPQHF
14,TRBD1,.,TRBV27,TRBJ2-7,TGTGCCAGCAGTGCCGGGACAGGGGGCTACGAGCAGTACTTC,CASSAGTGGYEQYF
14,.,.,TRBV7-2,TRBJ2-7,TGTGCCAGCAGCCCCACGACAGGCTCCTACGAGCAGTACTTC,CASSPTTGSYEQYF
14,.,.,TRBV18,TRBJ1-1,TGTGCCAGCTCACCCTTAGCGGGGGATACTGAAGCTTTCTTT,CASSPLAGDTEAFF
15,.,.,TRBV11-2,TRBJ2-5,TGTGCCAGCAGCTTAGGTAGTGACAGACAAGAGACCCAGTACTTC,CASSLGSDRQETQYF
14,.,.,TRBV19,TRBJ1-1,TGTGCCAGTAGTATAGTCTTTGTAGAGGCTGAAGCTTTCTTT,CASSIVFVEAEAFF
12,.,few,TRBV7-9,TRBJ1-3,TGTGCCAGCAGCTTCCTGGCAAACACCATATATTTT,CASSFLANTIYF